The rows below give T cell receptor beta chains drawn from one sample of a study of blood T cell repertoires in COVID-19. Clones were sequenced by immunoSEQ multiplex PCR, and TCRdb holds only the in-frame ones, with some missing. The data show more than 250,000 clones, with approximately 80% seen just once and roughly 4.7% held by the top ten. The sample consisted of PBMCs or T cells enriched from blood (not recorded which). The receptor source for this set is a middle-aged man who had been exposed to COVID-19. CDR3s include the opening cysteine and the closing phenylalanine or tryptophan. Fields, in order: V gene, D gene, clone size, J gene, CDR3 protein, CDR3 DNA. The D gene is left open where the match is weak. Clone size is not always given. Where it is, it says once, few, many or a class for expanded clones.

V gene: TRBV11-3
D gene: .
clone size: .
J gene: TRBJ2-1
CDR3 protein: CASSQIRGEAYNEQFF
CDR3 DNA: TGTGCCAGCAGCCAGATCAGGGGTGAGGCCTACAATGAGCAGTTCTTC

V gene: TRBV12-5
D gene: .
clone size: .
J gene: TRBJ2-3
CDR3 protein: CASGLGAQQGDTQYF
CDR3 DNA: TGTGCTAGTGGTTTGGGGGCTCAACAGGGAGATACGCAGTATTTT

V gene: TRBV7-9
D gene: TRBD2
clone size: .
J gene: TRBJ2-1
CDR3 protein: CASSLTSGGYNEQFF
CDR3 DNA: TGTGCCAGCAGTCTAACTAGCGGGGGTTACAATGAGCAGTTCTTC

V gene: TRBV9
D gene: .
clone size: .
J gene: TRBJ2-7
CDR3 protein: CASSVDADPKREQYF
CDR3 DNA: TGTGCCAGCAGCGTAGATGCAGATCCCAAACGAGAGCAGTACTTC

V gene: TRBV9
D gene: .
clone size: .
J gene: TRBJ2-7
CDR3 protein: CASSVDSLPTEQYF
CDR3 DNA: TGTGCCAGCAGCGTCGACAGTCTTCCCACCGAGCAGTACTTC

V gene: TRBV6-5
D gene: .
clone size: .
J gene: TRBJ2-7
CDR3 protein: CASSPGDAASYEQYF
CDR3 DNA: TGTGCCAGCAGTCCAGGGGACGCCGCCTCCTACGAGCAGTACTTC

V gene: TRBV9
D gene: TRBD1
clone size: .
J gene: TRBJ2-2
CDR3 protein: CASSKPGTGDTGELFF
CDR3 DNA: TGTGCCAGCAGCAAGCCCGGGACAGGGGACACCGGGGAGCTGTTTTTT

V gene: TRBV10-2
D gene: TRBD1
clone size: .
J gene: TRBJ1-1
CDR3 protein: CASREGAEWVTEAFF
CDR3 DNA: TGCGCCAGCAGGGAGGGGGCGGAATGGGTCACTGAAGCTTTCTTT

V gene: TRBV6-5
D gene: .
clone size: .
J gene: TRBJ2-3
CDR3 protein: CATPSGFASTDTQYF
CDR3 DNA: TGTGCCACTCCCTCGGGGTTCGCTAGCACAGATACGCAGTATTTT

V gene: TRBV5-1
D gene: .
clone size: once
J gene: TRBJ2-7
CDR3 protein: CATSVGPGGYEQYF
CDR3 DNA: TGCGCCACCTCGGTGGGCCCAGGGGGGTACGAGCAGTACTTC

V gene: TRBV6-1
D gene: .
clone size: once
J gene: TRBJ2-7
CDR3 protein: CASSEGMTAPPYF
CDR3 DNA: TGTGCCAGCAGTGAAGGGATGACAGCTCCTCCGTACTTC

V gene: TRBV12-3/TRBV12-4
D gene: .
clone size: .
J gene: TRBJ2-5
CDR3 protein: CASSNAMRETQYF
CDR3 DNA: TGTGCCAGCAGTAACGCTATGAGGGAGACCCAGTACTTC

V gene: TRBV7-8
D gene: TRBD2
clone size: .
J gene: TRBJ2-3
CDR3 protein: CASSLAGGRVTDTQYF
CDR3 DNA: TGTGCCAGCAGCTTAGCGGGTGGGAGGGTCACAGATACGCAGTATTTT

V gene: TRBV18
D gene: .
clone size: .
J gene: TRBJ2-3
CDR3 protein: CASSLRMGSPSTDTQYF
CDR3 DNA: TGTGCCAGCTCACTCCGTATGGGCAGCCCTAGCACAGATACGCAGTATTTT

V gene: TRBV19
D gene: .
clone size: .
J gene: TRBJ2-7
CDR3 protein: CASSRSDTAYEQYF
CDR3 DNA: TGTGCCAGTAGTAGGTCGGACACCGCCTACGAGCAGTACTTC

V gene: TRBV18
D gene: .
clone size: once
J gene: TRBJ1-2
CDR3 protein: CASSGDSQGDGYTF
CDR3 DNA: TGTGCCAGCTCGGGGGACTCTCAGGGCGATGGCTACACCTTC

V gene: TRBV10-3
D gene: TRBD2
clone size: .
J gene: TRBJ2-3
CDR3 protein: CASGRETAGADTQYF
CDR3 DNA: TGTGCCTCCGGGAGGGAAACCGCAGGGGCGGATACGCAGTATTTT

V gene: TRBV5-5
D gene: .
clone size: many
J gene: TRBJ1-1
CDR3 protein: CASSLDRRRTEAFF
CDR3 DNA: TGTGCCAGCAGCCTAGACCGGCGACGAACTGAAGCTTTCTTT

V gene: TRBV10-3
D gene: .
clone size: .
J gene: TRBJ2-1
CDR3 protein: CAISPDYTEQFF
CDR3 DNA: TGTGCCATCAGCCCCGACTACACTGAGCAGTTCTTC

V gene: TRBV18
D gene: .
clone size: .
J gene: TRBJ2-3
CDR3 protein: CASSPEWARTDTQYF
CDR3 DNA: TGTGCCAGCTCACCCGAGTGGGCCCGCACAGATACGCAGTATTTT

V gene: TRBV9
D gene: .
clone size: .
J gene: TRBJ2-1
CDR3 protein: CASSVGPSSNEQFF
CDR3 DNA: TGTGCCAGCAGCGTAGGTCCTAGCTCAAATGAGCAGTTCTTC

V gene: TRBV7-9
D gene: .
clone size: .
J gene: TRBJ2-1
CDR3 protein: CASSARRQGINEQFF
CDR3 DNA: TGTGCCAGCAGCGCTCGACGCCAGGGAATCAATGAGCAGTTCTTC

V gene: TRBV15
D gene: TRBD1
clone size: .
J gene: TRBJ1-5
CDR3 protein: CATSSRGQGNQPQHF
CDR3 DNA: TGTGCCACCAGCAGCCGCGGACAGGGCAATCAGCCCCAGCATTTT

V gene: TRBV25-1
D gene: .
clone size: .
J gene: TRBJ1-3
CDR3 protein: CASRSGSNTIYF
CDR3 DNA: TGTGCCAGCAGGTCCGGGTCAAACACCATATATTTT

V gene: TRBV30
D gene: .
clone size: .
J gene: TRBJ1-5
CDR3 protein: CAWSAQRGPPQHF
CDR3 DNA: TGTGCCTGGAGCGCCCAAAGGGGTCCGCCCCAGCATTTT

V gene: TRBV12-3/TRBV12-4
D gene: .
clone size: .
J gene: TRBJ1-2
CDR3 protein: CASSSEGGGYTF
CDR3 DNA: TGTGCCAGCAGCTCCGAAGGAGGTGGCTACACCTTC

V gene: TRBV6-5
D gene: .
clone size: .
J gene: TRBJ2-7
CDR3 protein: CASRARDISTYEQYF
CDR3 DNA: TGTGCCAGCAGGGCGAGGGACATATCGACCTACGAGCAGTACTTC

V gene: TRBV19
D gene: .
clone size: many
J gene: TRBJ1-5
CDR3 protein: CASSIWGHNQPQHF
CDR3 DNA: TGTGCCAGTAGTATTTGGGGGCACAATCAGCCCCAGCATTTT

V gene: TRBV5-1
D gene: .
clone size: few
J gene: TRBJ2-7
CDR3 protein: CASSPIQGAYEQYF
CDR3 DNA: TGCGCCAGCAGTCCCATTCAAGGAGCCTACGAGCAGTACTTC

V gene: TRBV5-1
D gene: TRBD1
clone size: once
J gene: TRBJ1-1
CDR3 protein: CASSLGQGQAFF
CDR3 DNA: TGCGCCAGCAGCTTGGGACAGGGGCAAGCTTTCTTT

V gene: TRBV10-3
D gene: .
clone size: many
J gene: TRBJ2-7
CDR3 protein: CASRGDYLTYEQYF
CDR3 DNA: TGTGCCTCCAGGGGGGATTACTTGACCTACGAGCAGTACTTC

V gene: TRBV30
D gene: TRBD2
clone size: .
J gene: TRBJ2-7
CDR3 protein: CARQAGGSYEQYF
CDR3 DNA: TGTGCCCGCCAGGCGGGAGGGTCCTACGAGCAGTACTTC

V gene: TRBV7-9
D gene: .
clone size: .
J gene: TRBJ2-1
CDR3 protein: CASSVLSGTRNEQFF
CDR3 DNA: TGTGCCAGCAGCGTACTATCCGGGACTCGCAATGAGCAGTTCTTC

V gene: TRBV19
D gene: .
clone size: .
J gene: TRBJ1-3
CDR3 protein: CASDEGVAGNTIYF
CDR3 DNA: TGTGCCAGCGATGAGGGGGTAGCTGGAAACACCATATATTTT

V gene: TRBV5-1
D gene: .
clone size: .
J gene: TRBJ1-1
CDR3 protein: CASRLSGQMNTEAFF
CDR3 DNA: TGCGCCAGCAGATTAAGCGGACAGATGAACACTGAAGCTTTCTTT

V gene: TRBV19
D gene: .
clone size: .
J gene: TRBJ2-7
CDR3 protein: CASSKGGYEQYF
CDR3 DNA: TGTGCCAGTAGTAAGGGGGGGTACGAGCAGTACTTC

V gene: TRBV4-1
D gene: .
clone size: .
J gene: TRBJ2-7
CDR3 protein: CASSPNPIAASEQYF
CDR3 DNA: TGCGCCAGCAGCCCGAATCCCATAGCCGCTTCCGAGCAGTACTTC

V gene: TRBV21-1
D gene: .
clone size: few
J gene: TRBJ1-1
CDR3 protein: CASSRPGMEAFF
CDR3 DNA: TGTGCCAGCAGCAGACCGGGTATGGAGGCTTTCTTT

V gene: TRBV7-6
D gene: .
clone size: once
J gene: TRBJ2-1
CDR3 protein: CASAIEAYNEQFF
CDR3 DNA: TGTGCCAGTGCAATAGAGGCCTACAATGAGCAGTTCTTC

V gene: TRBV2
D gene: .
clone size: .
J gene: TRBJ1-5
CDR3 protein: CASHAGAHSNQPQHF
CDR3 DNA: TGTGCCAGCCATGCAGGGGCACATAGCAATCAGCCCCAGCATTTT

V gene: TRBV30
D gene: .
clone size: .
J gene: TRBJ2-7
CDR3 protein: CAWSVGGISYEQYF
CDR3 DNA: TGTGCCTGGAGTGTAGGCGGGATCTCCTACGAGCAGTACTTC

V gene: TRBV19
D gene: .
clone size: .
J gene: TRBJ1-2
CDR3 protein: CASSRRGPQLEYGYTF
CDR3 DNA: TGTGCCAGTAGTAGGCGGGGGCCCCAACTGGAGTATGGCTACACCTTC

V gene: TRBV2
D gene: .
clone size: many
J gene: TRBJ2-5
CDR3 protein: CASRTLGAQETQYF
CDR3 DNA: TGTGCCAGCCGTACATTGGGGGCACAAGAGACCCAGTACTTC

V gene: TRBV6-5
D gene: TRBD2
clone size: .
J gene: TRBJ2-3
CDR3 protein: CASTQSGRADTQYF
CDR3 DNA: TGTGCCAGCACTCAAAGCGGGAGGGCGGATACGCAGTATTTT

V gene: TRBV30
D gene: TRBD1
clone size: .
J gene: TRBJ2-7
CDR3 protein: CAWSKARGLTYEQYF
CDR3 DNA: TGTGCCTGGAGTAAGGCCAGGGGGCTGACCTACGAGCAGTACTTC

V gene: TRBV25-1
D gene: TRBD1
clone size: .
J gene: TRBJ1-5
CDR3 protein: CASSGPGQGANQPQHF
CDR3 DNA: TGTGCCAGCAGTGGTCCGGGACAGGGAGCTAATCAGCCCCAGCATTTT

V gene: TRBV16
D gene: TRBD1
clone size: few
J gene: TRBJ1-6
CDR3 protein: CASSQFGDRGNSPLHF
CDR3 DNA: TGTGCCAGCAGCCAGTTCGGGGACAGGGGAAATTCACCCCTCCACTTT

V gene: TRBV6-5
D gene: TRBD1
clone size: .
J gene: TRBJ2-7
CDR3 protein: CTAGGYEQYF
CDR3 DNA: TGTACCGCAGGGGGCTACGAGCAGTACTTC

V gene: TRBV27
D gene: TRBD2
clone size: .
J gene: TRBJ2-7
CDR3 protein: CASSSPSTSGTYEQYF
CDR3 DNA: TGTGCCAGCAGTTCCCCCTCCACTAGCGGAACTTACGAGCAGTACTTC

V gene: TRBV9
D gene: .
clone size: once
J gene: TRBJ1-6
CDR3 protein: CASRGSTAGNSPLHF
CDR3 DNA: TGTGCCAGCAGGGGCAGCACAGCGGGAAATTCACCCCTCCACTTT

V gene: TRBV27
D gene: .
clone size: few
J gene: TRBJ2-1
CDR3 protein: CASYQGFEQFF
CDR3 DNA: TGTGCCAGCTACCAGGGCTTTGAGCAGTTCTTC

V gene: TRBV19
D gene: TRBD1
clone size: .
J gene: TRBJ2-7
CDR3 protein: CASSPGQGIIGYEQYF
CDR3 DNA: TGTGCCAGTAGCCCGGGACAGGGGATAATAGGCTACGAGCAGTACTTC

V gene: TRBV19
D gene: .
clone size: .
J gene: TRBJ2-2
CDR3 protein: CASSIGRTLTTGELFF
CDR3 DNA: TGTGCCAGTAGTATAGGGAGGACCTTGACCACCGGGGAGCTGTTTTTT

V gene: TRBV15
D gene: .
clone size: many
J gene: TRBJ1-5
CDR3 protein: CATGVEVDQPQHF
CDR3 DNA: TGTGCCACCGGCGTGGAGGTGGATCAGCCCCAGCATTTT

V gene: TRBV21-1
D gene: .
clone size: .
J gene: TRBJ1-5
CDR3 protein: CASAPHNSSQHF
CDR3 DNA: TGTGCCAGTGCCCCCCACAATTCGTCCCAGCATTTT